Below, 10 T cell receptor beta chains from the same sample are listed, as sequenced in a study of radiation and T cells in renal cell carcinoma (dated by TCRdb to the early 2020s). In light of the paper, this sample's time point label describes: baseline pretreatment blood. This specimen's treatment or condition label, interpreted: 15 Gy SBRT to primary tumor, nephrectomy 4 weeks later. Libraries were made using the immunoSEQ multiplex PCR assay. Here the immuneACCESS table is served through TCRdb, limited to in-frame sequences with V and J called. Missing clones are a known gap in these copies; in checked studies unresolved V genes cover under half, and the rest lacks a known reason. The sample yields roughly 100,000 clones; 65% to 85% were counted once. The top ten clonotypes cover 5% to 7.5% of the sample. The input for sequencing was blood, taken from a patient whose treatment included radiotherapy and nephrectomy. The source is a man between 60 and 75 years old with renal cell carcinoma.

The chain combines TRBV28 with TRBJ2-3, with D possibly matching TRBD1 (5 bases). Germline V lookup: CDR1 MDHEN, CDR2 SYDVKM. V dropped 2 bases and J dropped 1 base, with 16 bases sitting between them. The CDR3 runs 17 residues. CDR3 in DNA: TGTGCCAGCAGTTTACTGGACACCCTAATCCGCACAGATACGCAGTATTTT. It specifies CASSLLDTLIRTDTQYF.

The rearrangement joins TRBV19 to TRBJ1-2; D possibly corresponds to TRBD1 (6 bases). Germline V gene data show CDR1 as LNHDA and CDR2 as SQIVND (reference sequence). The V and J ends lost 3 bases and 2 bases respectively, with 10 bases between them. The CDR3 covers 14 residues. CDR3 residues: CASSISRGNYGYTF. The DNA for the CDR3 is TGTGCCAGTAGTATCAGCAGGGGAAACTATGGCTACACCTTC.

This clone was recorded a few times. The J gene is TRBJ2-6, the V gene TRBV10-3; 10 positions match TRBD1. V gave up 4 bases and J gave up 2 bases; unmatched junction bases: 5. CDR3 length: 17 amino acids. The V gene's germline CDR1 is ENHRY and CDR2 SYGVKD. The CDR3 DNA reads TGTGCCATCAGTGGGGCGACAGGGGGCGCTGGGGCCAACGTCCTGACTTTC. Translating it yields CAISGATGGAGANVLTF.

The chain combines TRBV5-6 with TRBJ2-6; tentative D call: TRBD2 (5 bases). The CDR3 covers 18 residues. V lost 1 base and J 0 bases, leaving 14 bases between the germline ends. Germline values: CDR1 SGHDT, CDR2 YYEEEE. The CDR3 nucleotides read TGTGCCAGCAGCTTGTATCAGCCAGCGGCCTCTGGGGCCAACGTCCTGACTTTC. Its translation: CASSLYQPAASGANVLTF.

This clone was recorded a few times. The rearrangement links TRBV29-1 to TRBJ1-1, with D possibly TRBD1 on 6 matching bases. Per germline, CDR1 SQVTM and CDR2 ANQGSEA. The CDR3 totals 13 residues. V was clipped by 5 bases and J by 0 bases, with 10 bases between them. CDR3 sequence: CSVHREMNTEAFF. In DNA form, the CDR3 reads TGCAGCGTTCACAGGGAGATGAACACTGAAGCTTTCTTT.

CDR3 DNA: TGCGCCAGCAGCCAAGATCGGTGGCTTCTCAATGAGCAGTTCTTC. Amino acid sequence: CASSQDRWLLNEQFF. The chain uses TRBV4-1 and TRBJ2-1; D unresolved. The germline gives CDR1 MGHRA, CDR2 YSYEKL. This CDR3 has 15 residues. Trimming cost V 0 bases and J 6 bases, with 12 bases left between them.

The chain is built from TRBV2 and TRBJ1-4; D gene uncertain. V was clipped by 7 bases and J by 8 bases, with 20 bases between them. This CDR3 contains 15 residues. Germline V gene sequence: CDR1 SNHLY, CDR2 FYNNEI. DNA for the CDR3: TGTGCCAGCATTTTCCTAGATTTGGTAAACGAAAAACTGTTTTTT. This encodes CASIFLDLVNEKLFF.

The V gene is TRBV21-1, the J gene TRBJ2-2. TRBV21-1 is a recognized pseudogene. The CDR3 is 12 amino acids. CDR3 DNA: TGTGCCAGCAGGGGGGTTGCCGGGGAGCTGTTTTTT. Protein: CASRGVAGELFF.

The chain uses TRBV5-1 and TRBJ2-3; 9 bases are a match to TRBD2. The germline gives CDR1 SGHRS, CDR2 YFSETQ. Trimming at V came to 0 bases and at J to 0 bases, leaving 2 bases not matched to a gene. This CDR3 comprises 16 residues. The CDR3 reads CASSLGGRASTDTQYF. CDR3 sequence (DNA): TGCGCCAGCAGCTTGGGCGGGAGGGCCAGCACAGATACGCAGTATTTT.

In regard to this clone: Other DNA sequences in the same sample also yield this CDR3. The chain recombines TRBV9 with TRBJ2-3; TRBD2 matches at 11 bases. CDR3 length: 16 amino acids. J lost 3 bases, V lost 0 bases, and 3 bases had no gene match. Per germline, CDR1 SGDLS and CDR2 YYNGEE. The CDR3 sequence: CASSVGLAGGTDTQYF. The DNA for the CDR3 is TGTGCCAGCAGCGTAGGGCTAGCGGGAGGTACAGATACGCAGTATTTT. The variable domain in full, with the rest retrieved from reference TRBV9 and TRBJ2-3, is DSGVTQTPKHLITATGQRVTLRCSPRSGDLSVYWYQQSLDQGLQFLIQYYNGEERAKGNILERFSAQQFPDLHSELNLSSLELGDSALYFCASSVGLAGGTDTQYFGPGTRLTVL.